The clone carrying this T cell receptor (beta chain) was seen once. Its antigen is not identified. This PCR relied on a set of 60 Vbeta primers and 13 Jbeta primers. The protocol was immunoSEQ multiplex PCR, while the TCRdb copy is restricted to in-frame clones and leaves out a portion. The profile shows roughly 82,000 clones, roughly 80% of them singletons. This sample is drawn from a study of cytomegalovirus exposure and HLA in healthy donors. Study summary: Early released data had 65 million to 100 million unique TCRs, all coming from HLA-typed donors. For the approximately 360 genotyped donors, 75% to 90% fell within the Caucasian-associated ancestry cluster.

Broader study findings: With further analysis later on, most CMV-associated TCR beta chains appeared HLA-restricted. Some TCR beta chains (roughly 150 of them) were listed as cytomegalovirus-associated.

The CDR3 is 15 residues long. The germline V gene has CDR1 SGHAT and CDR2 FQNNGV. V was pared by 1 base and J by 3 bases, with 5 bases of the junction left unmatched. Material for sequencing was PBMCs. The chain uses TRBV11-2 and TRBJ1-2; 7 bases are shared with TRBD1. The TCR was taken from a woman aged 45 to 65 in good health and CMV-seropositive. CDR3 loop: CASSLGPGGDYGYTF. CDR3 coding DNA: TGTGCCAGCAGCTTAGGCCCAGGGGGTGACTATGGCTACACCTTC.